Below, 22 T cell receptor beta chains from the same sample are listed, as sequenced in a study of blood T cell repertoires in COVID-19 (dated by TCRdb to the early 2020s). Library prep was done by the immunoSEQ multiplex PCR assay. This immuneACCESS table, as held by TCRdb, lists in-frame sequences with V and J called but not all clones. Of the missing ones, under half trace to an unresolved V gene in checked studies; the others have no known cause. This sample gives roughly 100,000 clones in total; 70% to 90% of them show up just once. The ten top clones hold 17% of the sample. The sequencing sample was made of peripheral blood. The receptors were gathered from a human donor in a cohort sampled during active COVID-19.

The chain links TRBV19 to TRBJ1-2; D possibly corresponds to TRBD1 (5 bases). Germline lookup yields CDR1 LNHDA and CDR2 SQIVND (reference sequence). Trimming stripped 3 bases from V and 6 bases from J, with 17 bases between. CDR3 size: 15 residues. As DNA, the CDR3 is TGTGCCAGTAGTATCGAACTCAGGGTTTCGGATGGCTACACCTTC. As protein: CASSIELRVSDGYTF.

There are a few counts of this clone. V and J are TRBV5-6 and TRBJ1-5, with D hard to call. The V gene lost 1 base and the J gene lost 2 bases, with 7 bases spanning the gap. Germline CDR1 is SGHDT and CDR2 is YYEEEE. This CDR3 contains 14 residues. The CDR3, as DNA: TGTGCCAGCAGCTTGCCAGGCGGCAATCAGCCCCAGCATTTT. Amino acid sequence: CASSLPGGNQPQHF.

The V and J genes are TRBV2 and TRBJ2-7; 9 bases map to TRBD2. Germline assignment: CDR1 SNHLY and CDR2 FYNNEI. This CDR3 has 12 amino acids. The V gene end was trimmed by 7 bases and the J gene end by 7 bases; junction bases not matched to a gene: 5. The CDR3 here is CASNWLAGEQYF. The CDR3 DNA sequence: TGTGCCAGCAACTGGCTAGCGGGGGAGCAGTACTTC.

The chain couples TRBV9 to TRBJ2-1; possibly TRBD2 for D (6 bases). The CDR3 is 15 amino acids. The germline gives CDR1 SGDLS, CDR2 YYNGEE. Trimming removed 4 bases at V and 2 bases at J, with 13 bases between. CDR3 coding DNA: TGTGCCAGCAGCCCGCAGGGAGGAACCTACAATGAGCAGTTCTTC. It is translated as CASSPQGGTYNEQFF. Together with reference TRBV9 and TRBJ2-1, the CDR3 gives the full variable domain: DSGVTQTPKHLITATGQRVTLRCSPRSGDLSVYWYQQSLDQGLQFLIQYYNGEERAKGNILERFSAQQFPDLHSELNLSSLELGDSALYFCASSPQGGTYNEQFFGPGTRLTVL.

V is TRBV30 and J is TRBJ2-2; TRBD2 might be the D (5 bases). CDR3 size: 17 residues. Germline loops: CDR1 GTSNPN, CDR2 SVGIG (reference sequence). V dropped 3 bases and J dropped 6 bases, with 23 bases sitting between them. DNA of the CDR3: TGTGCCTGGAGCAAACCTCCTACCCGGGAAGAATCCGGGGAGCTGTTTTTT. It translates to CAWSKPPTREESGELFF.

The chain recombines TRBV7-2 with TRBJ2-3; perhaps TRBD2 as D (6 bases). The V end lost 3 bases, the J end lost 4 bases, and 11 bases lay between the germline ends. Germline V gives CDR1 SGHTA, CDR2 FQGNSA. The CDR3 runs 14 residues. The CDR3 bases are TGTGCCAGCAGCTTTGACCGCGGGGCAGATACGCAGTATTTT. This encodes CASSFDRGADTQYF.

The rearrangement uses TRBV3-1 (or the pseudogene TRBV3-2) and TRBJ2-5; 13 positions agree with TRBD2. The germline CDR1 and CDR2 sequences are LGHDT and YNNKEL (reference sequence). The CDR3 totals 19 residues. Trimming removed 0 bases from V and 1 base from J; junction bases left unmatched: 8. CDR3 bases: TGTGCCAGCAGCCAAGATTTCACTAGCGGGGGGGGACCCCAAGAGACCCAGTACTTC. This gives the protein CASSQDFTSGGGPQETQYF.

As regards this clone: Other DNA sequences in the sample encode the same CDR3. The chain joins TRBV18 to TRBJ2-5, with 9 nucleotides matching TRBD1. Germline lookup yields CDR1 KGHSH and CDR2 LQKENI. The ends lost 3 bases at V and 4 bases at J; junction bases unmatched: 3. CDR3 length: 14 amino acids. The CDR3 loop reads CASSPGQGGETQYF. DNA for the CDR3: TGTGCCAGCTCACCGGGACAGGGAGGAGAGACCCAGTACTTC.

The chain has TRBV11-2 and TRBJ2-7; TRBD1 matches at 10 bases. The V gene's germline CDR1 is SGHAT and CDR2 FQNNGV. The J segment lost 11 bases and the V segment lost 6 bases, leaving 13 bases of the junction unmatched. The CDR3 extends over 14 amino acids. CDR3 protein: CASRRPGTGDPKYF. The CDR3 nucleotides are TGTGCCAGCAGACGACCCGGGACAGGGGATCCTAAGTACTTC.

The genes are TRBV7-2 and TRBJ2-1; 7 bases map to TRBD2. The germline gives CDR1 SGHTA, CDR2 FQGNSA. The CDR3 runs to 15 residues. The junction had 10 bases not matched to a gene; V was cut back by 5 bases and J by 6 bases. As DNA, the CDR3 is TGTGCCAGCAGCCCCCGGGGAGGGACGGGCAATGAGCAGTTCTTC. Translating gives CASSPRGGTGNEQFF.

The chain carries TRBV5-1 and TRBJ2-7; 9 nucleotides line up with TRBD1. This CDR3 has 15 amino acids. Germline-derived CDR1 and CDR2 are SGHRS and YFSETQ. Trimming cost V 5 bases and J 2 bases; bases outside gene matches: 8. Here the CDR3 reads CASRVRDRAPYEQYF. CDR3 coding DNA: TGCGCCAGCAGGGTCAGGGACAGGGCACCCTACGAGCAGTACTTC.

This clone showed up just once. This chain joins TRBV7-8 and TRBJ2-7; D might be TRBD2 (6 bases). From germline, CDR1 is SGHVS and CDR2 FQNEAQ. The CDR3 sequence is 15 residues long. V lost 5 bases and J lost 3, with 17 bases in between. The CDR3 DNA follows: TGTGCCAGCAGCGCCGGGCGGGACTCCAGCTACGAGCAGTACTTC. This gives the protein CASSAGRDSSYEQYF.

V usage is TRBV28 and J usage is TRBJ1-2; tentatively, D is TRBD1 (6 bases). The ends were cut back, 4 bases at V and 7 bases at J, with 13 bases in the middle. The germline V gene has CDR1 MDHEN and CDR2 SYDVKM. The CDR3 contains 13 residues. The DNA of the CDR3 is TGTGCCAGCAGTTCCCCGAGGGGGGGTGGCTACACCTTC. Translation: CASSSPRGGGYTF.

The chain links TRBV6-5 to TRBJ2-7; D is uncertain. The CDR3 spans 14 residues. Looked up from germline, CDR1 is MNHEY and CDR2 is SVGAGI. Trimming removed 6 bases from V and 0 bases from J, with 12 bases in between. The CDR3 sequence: CASRLELFSYEQYF. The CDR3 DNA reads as TGTGCCAGCAGACTTGAACTTTTCTCCTACGAGCAGTACTTC.

The CDR3 DNA sequence: TGTGCCAGCAGCTACTGGAGGGGCTCCTACAATGAGCAGTTCTTC. Translation gives CASSYWRGSYNEQFF. The chain carries TRBV7-2 and TRBJ2-1, with D possibly being TRBD2 (6 bases). The CDR3 covers 15 residues. V was cut by 4 bases and J by 0 bases, with 10 bases left in between. Germline CDR1 SGHTA, CDR2 FQGNSA. The complete variable domain, with remaining parts taken from reference TRBV7-2 and TRBJ2-1, reads GAGVSQSPSNKVTEKGKDVELRCDPISGHTALYWYRQSLGQGLEFLIYFQGNSAPDKSGLPSDRFSAERTGGSVSTLTIQRTQQEDSAVYLCASSYWRGSYNEQFFGPGTRLTVL.

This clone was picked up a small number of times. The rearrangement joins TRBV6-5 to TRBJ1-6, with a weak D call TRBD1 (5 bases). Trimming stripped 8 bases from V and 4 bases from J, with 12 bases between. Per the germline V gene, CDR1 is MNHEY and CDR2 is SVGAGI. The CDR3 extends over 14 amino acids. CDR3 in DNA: TGTGCCAGCGGGACTAGCCGGTATAATTCACCCCTCCACTTT. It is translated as CASGTSRYNSPLHF.

The DNA for the CDR3 is TGCGCCAGCATTCCAGGACAGGGTTCCTACGAGCAGTACTTC. Encoded protein: CASIPGQGSYEQYF. The chain employs TRBV5-1 and TRBJ2-7; 8 bases agree with TRBD1. V shed 6 bases, J shed 1 base, and the junction held 6 bases outside the gene matches. Germline values: CDR1 SGHRS, CDR2 YFSETQ. The CDR3 spans 14 residues.

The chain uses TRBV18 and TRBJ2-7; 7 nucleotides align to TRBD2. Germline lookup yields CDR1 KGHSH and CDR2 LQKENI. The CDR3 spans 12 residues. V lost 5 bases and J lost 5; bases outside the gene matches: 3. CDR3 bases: TGTGCCAGCTCATCTGGGGGGGACGAGCAGTACTTC. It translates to CASSSGGDEQYF.

The CDR3 is CASSAPGKLQETQYF. For the CDR3, the DNA is TGTGCCAGCAGCGCTCCGGGTAAATTACAAGAGACCCAGTACTTC. The chain carries TRBV5-4 and TRBJ2-5, with D unclear. This CDR3 comprises 15 residues. Trimming cost V 4 bases and J 2 bases, with 15 bases left between them. Germline V gives CDR1 SGHNT, CDR2 YYREEE (reference sequence).

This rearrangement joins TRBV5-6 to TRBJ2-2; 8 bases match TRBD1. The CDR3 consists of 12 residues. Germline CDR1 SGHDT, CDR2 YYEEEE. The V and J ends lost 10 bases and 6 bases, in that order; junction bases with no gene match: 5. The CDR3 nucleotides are TGTGCCTCGGCCAGGGGGCCCGGGGAGCTGTTTTTT. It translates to CASARGPGELFF.

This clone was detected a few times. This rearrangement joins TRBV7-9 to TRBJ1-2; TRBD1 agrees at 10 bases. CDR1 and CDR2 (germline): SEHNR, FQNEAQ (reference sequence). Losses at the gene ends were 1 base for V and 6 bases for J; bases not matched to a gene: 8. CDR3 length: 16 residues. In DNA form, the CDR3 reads TGTGCCAGCAGCTTAGTTGGGCTTGGGACAGGGGATGGCTACACCTTC. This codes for CASSLVGLGTGDGYTF.

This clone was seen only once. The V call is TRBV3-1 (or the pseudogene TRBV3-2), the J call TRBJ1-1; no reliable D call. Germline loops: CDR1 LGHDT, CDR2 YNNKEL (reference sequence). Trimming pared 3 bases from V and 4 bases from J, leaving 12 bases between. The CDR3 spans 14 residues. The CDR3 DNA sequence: TGTGCCAGCAGCCAGAGGGCCCGGGGCACTGAAGCTTTCTTT. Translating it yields CASSQRARGTEAFF.